This TCR beta chain was identified during a study of cytomegalovirus exposure and HLA in healthy donors. In the case of this clone: Its specificity is not known.

V was trimmed by 1 base and J by 5 bases, leaving 5 bases between them. The CDR3 runs 12 residues. From germline, CDR1 is SGHVS and CDR2 FQNEAQ. Findings and limits, study-wide: An Asian-associated ancestry cluster reportedly showed fewer N-insertions than the approximately 700-donor mean in a later analysis.

The PCR was carried out with 60 Vbeta primers and 13 Jbeta primers. Here immunoSEQ multiplex PCR was the method, and the copy in TCRdb shows in-frame clones only, minus some. The repertoire table contains 100,000 to 150,000 clones. Material for sequencing was PBMCs. The clonotype originates from a man between 18 and 29 years old in good health and CMV-seronegative. The chain carries TRBV7-8 and TRBJ1-1, with D uncertain. The CDR3 is CASSLGETEAFF. The DNA for the CDR3 is TGTGCCAGCAGCTTAGGAGAGACTGAAGCTTTCTTT.